What follows describes a single TCR beta chain. What it binds is not known. The data belong to a study of cytomegalovirus exposure and HLA in healthy donors. Study conclusions and caveats: A later analysis by the authors found several of the most significant clusters apparently linked to common viral pathogens. In a later analysis, productive TCRs from donors in an Asian-associated ancestry cluster reportedly carried fewer N-insertions than the cohort mean. In a later analysis, V- and J-gene trimming of beta chains associated with a DCLRE1C missense variant, replicated independently.

The V end was cut by 1 base, the J end by 0 bases, with 7 bases between. There are 15 residues in the CDR3. CDR1 and CDR2 (germline): LGHNA, YNFKEQ. At the time of sampling, donors were nominally healthy, though unrecorded immune exposures were likely. Primers included in the PCR were 60 Vbeta and 13 Jbeta primers. The assay was immunoSEQ multiplex PCR, and TCRdb's table has in-frame clones only and misses some. The sample has more than 200,000 clones, about three quarters seen once. The chain joins TRBV4-2 to TRBJ2-1; the D is unclear. Specimen: PBMCs. The sequence derives from a male donor in good health and CMV-seronegative. In DNA form, the CDR3 reads TGTGCCAGCAGCCAAGTGGCTGGCTCCTACAATGAGCAGTTCTTC. It codes for CASSQVAGSYNEQFF.